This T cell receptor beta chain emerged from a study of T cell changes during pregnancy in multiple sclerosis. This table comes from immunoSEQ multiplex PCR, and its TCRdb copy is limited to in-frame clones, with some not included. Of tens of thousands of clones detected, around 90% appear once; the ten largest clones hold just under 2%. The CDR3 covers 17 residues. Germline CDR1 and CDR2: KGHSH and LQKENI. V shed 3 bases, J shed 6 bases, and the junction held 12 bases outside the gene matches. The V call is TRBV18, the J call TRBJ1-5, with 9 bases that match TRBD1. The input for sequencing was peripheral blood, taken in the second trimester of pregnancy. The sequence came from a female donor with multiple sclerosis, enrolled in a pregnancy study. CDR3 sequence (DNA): TGTGCCAGCTCACCCGCCGCCGGGACAGGGTTTTCTCAGCCCCAGCATTTT. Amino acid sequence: CASSPAAGTGFSQPQHF.